Shown below are 13 T cell receptor beta chains from a single sample sequenced in a study of regulatory T cells in long-lasting Graves disease. TCR beta libraries were built with iRepertoire HTBI primers and Arm-PCR of CDR3 regions. MiXCR, applied by TCRdb to the multiplex PCR reads, yields one record per CDR3 protein. The sample contains about 540,000 distinct CDR3 sequences, approximately 15% of which appear only once. The time point here: newly diagnosed GD, antithyroid drugs for less than 3 months. Generation of the TCR library employed RNA extracted from PBMCs. These data were also filed under a second study, of T cells in Graves' hyperthyroidism and ophthalmopathy.

The input for sequencing was peripheral blood mononuclear cells (PBMCs), taken at new diagnosis, from a patient treated with antithyroid drugs. All receptors derive from a man aged 25 to 40 with Graves disease.

This clonotype was observed many times. The CDR3 here is CASSISSAGDKFF. The CDR3 DNA is TGTGCCAGCAGTATCTCCAGCGCGGGAGATAAGTTCTTC. The chain employs TRBV2 and TRBJ2-1, with TRBD2 identical over 7 bases. Germline CDR1 reads SNHLY; CDR2 reads FYNNEI. This CDR3 has 13 residues. The trim removed 5 bases at V and 14 bases at J, leaving 12 bases unmatched.

V usage is TRBV5-5 and J usage is TRBJ2-1, with 11 bases matching TRBD1. CDR1 SGHKS and CDR2 YYEKEE come from the germline V gene (reference sequence). V shed 2 bases, J shed 8 bases, and the junction held 3 bases outside the gene matches. This CDR3 is 14 amino acids long. The CDR3 sequence is CASSFWTGGYEQFF. The DNA for the CDR3 is TGTGCCAGCAGCTTCTGGACAGGGGGCTATGAGCAGTTCTTC.

This chain joins TRBV20-1 and TRBJ2-1; either TRBD1 or TRBD2 may fit D (6 bases each). The ends were cut back, 7 bases at V and 10 bases at J, with 23 bases in the middle. Germline-derived CDR1 and CDR2 are DFQATT and SNEGSKA (reference sequence). The CDR3 consists of 14 residues. The chain's CDR3 is CSGLGGGGTWEQFF. CDR3 bases: TGCAGTGGGCTAGGAGGGGGTGGGACATGGGAGCAGTTCTTC.

The table lists this clonotype with a few counts. This chain uses TRBV5-1 with TRBJ2-3, with 8 positions matching TRBD1. Germline lookup yields CDR1 SGHRS and CDR2 YFSETQ. The CDR3 length is 18 residues. The J segment lost 2 bases and the V segment lost 0 bases, leaving 11 bases of the junction unmatched. The chain's CDR3 is CASSLEATGTGTTDTQYF. CDR3 DNA sequence: TGCGCCAGCAGCTTGGAGGCAACCGGGACAGGAACCACAGATACGCAGTATTTT.

This clonotype was detected many times. This chain joins TRBV29-1 and TRBJ2-2, with D hard to call. CDR1 is SQVTM, CDR2 ANQGSEA, per germline. V lost 6 bases and J lost 6, with 17 bases in between. The CDR3 consists of 14 residues. In nucleotides, the CDR3 is TGCAGCGTCGCTTACTGGGGAACTGCCGGGGAGCTGTTTTTT. Protein product: CSVAYWGTAGELFF.

This clonotype came up a few times. V is TRBV30 and J is TRBJ2-1; possible D gene TRBD2, 6 bases. Trimming removed 1 base at V and 0 bases at J, with 13 bases between. Germline loops: CDR1 GTSNPN, CDR2 SVGIG (reference sequence). The CDR3 extends over 16 amino acids. The CDR3 sequence: CAWSGWGESSYNEQFF. Here the CDR3 DNA reads TGTGCCTGGAGTGGCTGGGGGGAGAGCTCCTACAATGAGCAGTTCTTC.

This clonotype was recorded many times. This chain connects TRBV9 to TRBJ2-3, with 7 bases lining up with TRBD2. After removal of 1 base from V and 0 bases from J, the junction contained 5 bases not matched to a gene. This CDR3 is built from 16 residues. CDR1 is SGDLS, CDR2 YYNGEE, per germline. In DNA, the CDR3 is TGTGCCAGCAGCGTATCCGGCGGGAGAAGCACAGATACGCAGTATTTT. The encoded protein is CASSVSGGRSTDTQYF.

This clonotype was detected ten times or more. V gene TRBV29-1 combines with J gene TRBJ2-1, with 7 bases matching TRBD2. The CDR3 contains 14 residues. After removal of 4 bases from V and 1 base from J, the junction contained 4 bases not matched to a gene. Germline V gene sequence: CDR1 SQVTM, CDR2 ANQGSEA. CDR3 protein: CSVARAGSYNEQFF. DNA of the CDR3: TGCAGCGTTGCGCGAGCGGGATCCTACAATGAGCAGTTCTTC.

This clonotype was observed at least ten times. Here the CDR3 reads CASSLSSSPGLPAFF. CDR3 DNA: TGTGCCAGCAGCTTATCCTCCTCCCCGGGACTCCCAGCTTTCTTT. This chain joins TRBV11-2 and TRBJ1-1; D perhaps matches TRBD1 (5 bases). This CDR3 is built from 15 residues. Trimming shortened V by 2 bases and J by 10 bases, and 20 bases separated the two germline ends. The germline V gene encodes CDR1 SGHAT and CDR2 FQNNGV.

V is TRBV27 and J is TRBJ1-5, with D possibly matching TRBD1 (5 bases). The V gene lost 2 bases and the J gene lost 7 bases, with 12 bases spanning the gap. Germline V gene sequence: CDR1 MNHEY, CDR2 SMNVEV (reference sequence). This CDR3 spans 14 amino acids. This CDR3 is CASSLRGRGQPQHF. The CDR3 coding sequence is TGTGCCAGCAGTTTAAGAGGGCGGGGGCAGCCCCAGCATTTT.

Points on this clonotype: Just one base apart from a much larger clone, this may be a read error. V gene TRBV12-3 or TRBV12-4 combines with J gene TRBJ2-7; D gene uncertain. The CDR3 covers 14 residues. In DNA form, the CDR3 reads TGTGTCAGCAGTGCGGACGAATACTCCTACGAGCAGTACTTC. Protein product: CVSSADEYSYEQYF.

This clonotype was recorded a few times. The chain joins TRBV27 to TRBJ2-3, with a tentative D call TRBD1 (5 bases). V was clipped by 2 bases and J by 2 bases, with 14 bases between them. The CDR3 totals 16 residues. From germline, CDR1 is MNHEY and CDR2 SMNVEV (reference sequence). Here the CDR3 reads CASSLGANRNTDTQYF. The CDR3 DNA reads as TGTGCCAGCAGTTTAGGGGCGAACCGAAACACAGATACGCAGTATTTT.

The chain uses TRBV5-6 and TRBJ2-5; D call uncertain. Germline CDR1 SGHDT, CDR2 YYEEEE. Trimming cost V 0 bases and J 1 base, with 10 bases left between them. The CDR3 runs 15 residues. The CDR3 DNA reads as TGTGCCAGCAGCTTGGGAAACCCCTCCCAAGAGACCCAGTACTTC. This codes for CASSLGNPSQETQYF.